The clone carrying this TCR beta chain was counted a few times. Its antigen is undetermined. V gave up 2 bases and J gave up 5 bases, with 12 bases separating them. The V gene's germline CDR1 is SGHVS and CDR2 FQNEAQ. This CDR3 has 14 residues. The sample originates from a study of T cells after yellow fever vaccination. Study results and limitations: Most primary-vaccination clones recurred post-booster (nearly 98% CD4, 88% CD8).

For TCR, cDNA came from 5'RACE template switching, which added a universal primer site and UMIs. Using its own MiXCR run on the 5' RACE reads, TCRdb lists one record per CDR3 protein. The profile shows 300,000 to 350,000 distinct CDR3 sequences, about 4.5% of them singletons. The clonotype was recovered from a man between 18 and 29 years old who received the YFV17D yellow fever vaccine. The chain links TRBV7-8 to TRBJ2-5; D is possibly TRBD2 (5 bases). The sequencing here drew on PBMCs, taken 15 days after the yellow fever booster vaccination. Written as DNA, the CDR3 is TGTGCCAGCAGCTTAATGCTAGCTGTGGAGACCCAGTACTTC. Its translation is CASSLMLAVETQYF.